These 15 T cell receptor beta chains were all obtained from the same sample, sequenced in a study of T cells after yellow fever vaccination. TCRdb reanalysed the 5' RACE reads using MiXCR and keeps one entry per CDR3 protein. The sample has some 560,000 distinct CDR3 sequences, about 19% seen once; the top ten hold more than 13%. The sequenced sample was PBMCs, obtained 15 days after the yellow fever booster vaccination. The receptors shown here come from a man aged 25 to 45 who received the YFV17D yellow fever vaccine.

This clonotype was recorded once. V gene TRBV7-6 combines with J gene TRBJ2-1; 9 bases align to TRBD2. Germline values: CDR1 SGHVS, CDR2 FNYEAQ. This CDR3 region has 16 residues. Trimming cost V 3 bases and J 4 bases; bases outside gene matches: 7. CDR3 amino acids: CASSFRSGSLYNEQFF. DNA for the CDR3: TGTGCCAGCAGCTTCCGTAGCGGGAGTCTTTACAATGAGCAGTTCTTC.

With respect to this clonotype: The junction differs from germline at one of its ends, possibly a read error. The CDR3 protein is CAGTTSVANVLTF. As DNA, the CDR3 is TGTGCGGGGACAACCTCTGTGGCCAACGTCCTGACTTTC. The chain uses TRBV12-3 or TRBV12-4 and TRBJ2-6, with D perhaps TRBD1 (6 bases). The CDR3 loop spans 13 amino acids.

Only a few counts were recorded for this clonotype. The chain recombines TRBV18 with TRBJ2-2; D unclear. Germline V gives CDR1 KGHSH, CDR2 LQKENI. The CDR3 sequence is 16 residues long. Trimming cost V 6 bases and J 2 bases, with 16 bases left between them. CDR3 nucleotide sequence: TGTGCCAGCTCCCCCCAGGAAGCCTTCAACACCGGGGAGCTGTTTTTT. This sequence encodes CASSPQEAFNTGELFF. The full variable domain, completed using reference TRBV18 and TRBJ2-2, is NAGVMQNPRHLVRRRGQEARLRCSPMKGHSHVYWYRQLPEEGLKFMVYLQKENIIDESGMPKERFSAEFPKEGPSILRIQQVVRGDSAAYFCASSPQEAFNTGELFFGEGSRLTVL.

This clonotype was seen a single time. The V and J genes are TRBV14 and TRBJ2-3; 9 bases match TRBD2. J lost 0 bases, V lost 4 bases, and 11 bases had no gene match. Germline-derived CDR1 and CDR2 are SGHDN and FVKESK. This CDR3 contains 18 residues. The CDR3 region has the DNA TGTGCCAGCAGCCCGATTCTGGGCGGGAGGGCGAGCACAGATACGCAGTATTTT. Protein: CASSPILGGRASTDTQYF.

The J gene is TRBJ2-1, the V gene TRBV12-3 or TRBV12-4; 8 bases are shared with TRBD2. CDR3 size: 15 residues. Trimming took 5 bases from V and 5 from J; bases not matched to a gene: 8. Here the CDR3 DNA reads TGTGCCAGCAGTCCGAGCGGGAGTCCAAACAATGAGCAGTTCTTC. This codes for CASSPSGSPNNEQFF.

This clonotype has just a few counts. The genes are TRBV4-3 and TRBJ2-1; D is undetermined. This CDR3 is built from 14 residues. Germline V gives CDR1 LGHNA, CDR2 YSLEER. V was cut by 4 bases and J by 13 bases, with 20 bases left in between. The CDR3 bases are TGCGCCAGCAGCCGAGTAGGAAGTGGGTCCTTTCAGTTCTTC. Its translation is CASSRVGSGSFQFF.

The rearrangement joins TRBV19 to TRBJ2-1, with 11 bases matching TRBD2. The CDR3 spans 16 residues. Germline-derived CDR1 and CDR2 are LNHDA and SQIVND (reference sequence). V was pared by 4 bases and J by 4 bases, with 6 bases of the junction left unmatched. DNA for the CDR3: TGTGCCAGTAGTACTAGGGGGACTAGCGGTTACAATGAGCAGTTCTTC. Its protein is CASSTRGTSGYNEQFF.

This clonotype came up a few times. The chain has TRBV7-6 and TRBJ2-1; 10 bases align to TRBD2. Losses at the gene ends were 5 bases for V and 2 bases for J; bases not matched to a gene: 9. The CDR3 is 17 amino acids. CDR1 is SGHVS, CDR2 FNYEAQ, per germline. CDR3 in amino acids: CASSLLQREGAYNEQFF. CDR3 sequence (DNA): TGTGCCAGCAGCCTACTCCAGCGGGAGGGGGCCTACAATGAGCAGTTCTTC.

This clonotype has only a few counts. J is TRBJ2-5 and V is TRBV24-1; D is undetermined. V was cut by 12 bases and J by 5 bases, with 24 bases left in between. The V gene's germline CDR1 is KGHDR and CDR2 SFDVKD. The CDR3 is made up of 15 amino acids. In DNA form, the CDR3 reads TGTGCCGCGACAAGTCAGAATCGTGGTAGGGAGACCCAGTACTTC. This translates into CAATSQNRGRETQYF.

The chain links TRBV5-1 to TRBJ2-5, with a possible D match to TRBD2 (5 bases). CDR3 length: 14 amino acids. V was trimmed by 3 bases and J by 5 bases, leaving 14 bases between them. Germline V gene lookup returns CDR1 SGHRS and CDR2 YFSETQ. The CDR3 protein is CASSSDSQRETQYF. CDR3 sequence (DNA): TGCGCCAGCAGCTCGGACTCACAACGGGAGACCCAGTACTTC.

The rearrangement links TRBV23-1 to TRBJ1-4; D remains ambiguous. TRBV23-1 belongs to the ORF category, with a function that is uncertain. Between the trimmed V and J ends, which lost 2 bases and 7 bases, there was a span of 8 bases. The CDR3 sequence is 13 residues long. This CDR3 reads CASSQPGTEKLFF. The CDR3 DNA sequence: TGCGCCAGCAGTCAACCAGGCACTGAAAAACTGTTTTTT.

This clonotype was found a few times. This chain links TRBV19 with TRBJ2-1; TRBD2 matches 11 bases. Germline CDR1 is LNHDA and CDR2 is SQIVND (reference sequence). V shed 5 bases and J 7 bases; nucleotides not matched to a gene: 10. CDR3 length: 16 amino acids. The CDR3 DNA reads TGTGCCAGTAGTCCCTTAGCGGGAGGGCCTTTAAATGAGCAGTTCTTC. Translation: CASSPLAGGPLNEQFF.

This clonotype came up many times. The chain links TRBV7-3 to TRBJ2-1, with D possibly being TRBD2 (6 bases). CDR1 is SGHTA, CDR2 FQGTGA, per germline. V lost 2 bases and J lost 7, with 12 bases in between. The CDR3 is 14 amino acids. CDR3 residues: CASSLDGRGNEQFF. DNA of the CDR3: TGTGCCAGCAGCTTAGACGGGAGAGGTAATGAGCAGTTCTTC.

The rearrangement joins TRBV5-1 to TRBJ2-7; 7 nucleotides agree with TRBD2. Germline V CDR1 and CDR2: SGHRS, YFSETQ. The CDR3 covers 16 residues. Trimming at V came to 0 bases and at J to 6 bases, leaving 12 bases not matched to a gene. The CDR3 coding sequence is TGCGCCAGCAGCTTGGGATCTAGCGGAACAAACTCCGAGCAGTACTTC. This translates into CASSLGSSGTNSEQYF.

This clonotype was seen only a few times. DNA for the CDR3: TGTGCCAGCAGCTTGGGACAGGGATCTCGTGTAGGAGAAAAACTGTTTTTT. Encoded protein: CASSLGQGSRVGEKLFF. The rearrangement links TRBV7-2 to TRBJ1-4, with TRBD1 matching 9 bases. This CDR3 has 17 residues. The V segment lost 3 bases and the J segment 8 bases; nucleotides outside the gene matches: 13. Germline CDR1 is SGHTA and CDR2 is FQGNSA.